The next 32 T cell receptor beta chains were all read from a single sample in a study of blood T cell repertoires in COVID-19. The table came from immunoSEQ multiplex PCR; TCRdb's copy has only in-frame clones and leaves some out. The sample has 220,000 or so clones, roughly 89% seen once; the top ten hold around 15%. Specimen: PBMCs or T cells enriched from blood (not recorded which). These receptors originate from a man aged 30 to 45 who had been exposed to COVID-19.

The chain joins TRBV7-3 to TRBJ2-3; weak D call: TRBD2 (6 bases). This CDR3 has 16 amino acids. V shed 6 bases and J shed 2 bases, with 18 bases lying between them. Looked up from germline, CDR1 is SGHTA and CDR2 is FQGTGA. CDR3 nucleotides: TGTGCCAGCAGACTACGGATCCGGACTAACACAGATACGCAGTATTTT. Protein product: CASRLRIRTNTDTQYF.

The J gene is TRBJ2-7, the V gene TRBV6-6, with D possibly being TRBD1 (5 bases). Germline V gene data show CDR1 as MNHNY and CDR2 as SVGAGI (reference sequence). Trimming took 0 bases from V and 6 from J, leaving 15 bases between them. The CDR3 is 15 amino acids. This chain's CDR3 is CASSYSTPQGGEQYF. The DNA for the CDR3 is TGTGCCAGCAGTTACTCGACCCCTCAGGGTGGCGAGCAGTACTTC.

This rearrangement joins TRBV4-3 to TRBJ2-7; D gene ambiguous. Trimming took 0 bases from V and 3 from J, leaving 12 bases between them. The CDR3 totals 15 residues. Germline-derived CDR1 and CDR2 are LGHNA and YSLEER. Written as DNA, the CDR3 is TGCGCCAGCAGCCAAGAAATTCAGGTGGGCTACGAGCAGTACTTC. As protein: CASSQEIQVGYEQYF.

This chain connects TRBV15 to TRBJ1-2; a possible D gene is TRBD1 (5 bases). Germline V lookup: CDR1 LNHNV, CDR2 YYDKDF (reference sequence). The CDR3 has 12 amino acids. V was shortened by 5 bases and J by 2 bases, with 6 bases between the two germline ends. The CDR3 DNA sequence: TGTGCCACCAGCGACAGAAACTATGGCTACACCTTC. Its translation is CATSDRNYGYTF.

This chain links TRBV4-3 with TRBJ1-1, with a possible D match to TRBD1 (5 bases). Trimming took 1 base from V and 0 from J, leaving 9 bases between them. The germline CDR1 and CDR2 sequences are LGHNA and YSLEER. The CDR3 consists of 15 residues. CDR3 in DNA: TGCGCCAGCAGCCAAGTAAGACAGCTGAACACTGAAGCTTTCTTT. It encodes CASSQVRQLNTEAFF.

The chain joins TRBV19 to TRBJ1-5; weak D call: TRBD1 (5 bases). The germline V and J ends were trimmed by 3 bases and 5 bases, with 11 bases remaining between them. This CDR3 contains 14 residues. Germline values: CDR1 LNHDA, CDR2 SQIVND (reference sequence). The chain's CDR3 is CASSILQADQPQHF. Written as DNA, the CDR3 is TGTGCCAGTAGTATCTTACAGGCGGATCAGCCCCAGCATTTT. Full variable domain (remainder filled in from reference TRBV19 and TRBJ1-5): DGGITQSPKYLFRKEGQNVTLSCEQNLNHDAMYWYRQDPGQGLRLIYYSQIVNDFQKGDIAEGYSVSREKKESFPLTVTSAQKNPTAFYLCASSILQADQPQHFGDGTRLSIL.

The rearrangement uses TRBV12-3 or TRBV12-4 and TRBJ1-2; perhaps TRBD1 as D (6 bases). Trimming cost V 6 bases and J 4 bases, with 12 bases left between them. This CDR3 contains 13 residues. CDR3 DNA sequence: TGTGCCAGCAGGCTGGACAGCTTCTATGGCTACACCTTC. As protein: CASRLDSFYGYTF.

The rearrangement links TRBV10-1 to TRBJ2-5, with D tentatively TRBD1 (6 bases). This CDR3 contains 16 residues. Trimming pared 5 bases from V and 2 bases from J, leaving 18 bases between. The germline CDR1 and CDR2 sequences are WNHNN and SYGVQD (reference sequence). The CDR3 sequence: CASSPLGAAEQETQYF. The CDR3, as DNA: TGCGCCAGCAGTCCCCTGGGGGCAGCGGAGCAAGAGACCCAGTACTTC.

The chain couples TRBV7-6 to TRBJ1-5; no reliable D call. CDR3 size: 13 residues. V shed 5 bases and J shed 0 bases, with 5 bases lying between them. The germline V gene has CDR1 SGHVS and CDR2 FNYEAQ. The CDR3 nucleotides read TGTGCCAGCAGCATAAATAGCAATCAGCCCCAGCATTTT. Protein sequence: CASSINSNQPQHF.

This sequence joins TRBV7-6 and TRBJ2-1, with 8 nucleotides matching TRBD2. V lost 5 bases to trimming and J lost 7 bases; unmatched junction nucleotides: 16. The germline V gene encodes CDR1 SGHVS and CDR2 FNYEAQ. CDR3 length: 17 amino acids. The CDR3 loop is CASSHTIRGGLHNEQFF. DNA for the CDR3: TGTGCCAGCAGCCATACCATTCGGGGGGGCCTCCATAATGAGCAGTTCTTC.

This chain links TRBV6-6 with TRBJ1-2, with D possibly TRBD1 on 5 matching bases. V was clipped by 6 bases and J by 0 bases, with 11 bases between them. Germline values: CDR1 MNHNY, CDR2 SVGAGI (reference sequence). CDR3 size: 14 residues. The CDR3, as DNA: TGTGCCAGCAGGCAAGGACAATCTAACTATGGCTACACCTTC. This gives the protein CASRQGQSNYGYTF.

The sample holds a few counts of this clone. The V gene is TRBV30, the J gene TRBJ2-7; D is possibly TRBD1 (6 bases). The germline V and J ends were trimmed by 0 bases and 6 bases, with 9 bases remaining between them. Germline V gene sequence: CDR1 GTSNPN, CDR2 SVGIG (reference sequence). CDR3 size: 12 residues. The CDR3, as DNA: TGTGCCTGGAGTGTCGCCAGGGGCGAGCAGTACTTC. Amino acid sequence: CAWSVARGEQYF.

The J gene is TRBJ2-5, the V gene TRBV11-2; 12 bases are a match to TRBD1. The CDR3 contains 18 residues. Germline CDR1 SGHAT, CDR2 FQNNGV. V dropped 1 base and J dropped 5; count of bases not matched to a gene: 11. The CDR3 here is CASSLGGSGQGARETQYF. CDR3 DNA: TGTGCCAGCAGCTTAGGGGGTTCGGGACAGGGGGCCCGGGAGACCCAGTACTTC.

The V call is TRBV2, the J call TRBJ1-6, with a weak D call TRBD1 (6 bases). This CDR3 has 15 amino acids. Germline V gene lookup returns CDR1 SNHLY and CDR2 FYNNEI. The V and J ends lost 8 bases and 16 bases respectively, with 27 bases between them. The CDR3: CASVPRRTALIGLHF. As DNA, the CDR3 is TGTGCCAGCGTCCCGCGGCGGACAGCCTTAATCGGTCTCCACTTT.

The chain links TRBV6-6 to TRBJ1-2; 8 bases fit TRBD1. Germline loops: CDR1 MNHNY, CDR2 SVGAGI (reference sequence). CDR3 size: 15 residues. V was clipped by 2 bases and J by 4 bases; unmatched bases: 6. The CDR3 sequence: CASSYLGQGGYGYTF. The CDR3 nucleotides read TGTGCCAGCAGTTACCTAGGACAGGGAGGCTATGGCTACACCTTC.

This clone has a single count. The chain has TRBV7-2 and TRBJ2-1; 12 nucleotides match TRBD2. V was clipped by 5 bases and J by 4 bases; unmatched bases: 9. The germline V gene encodes CDR1 SGHTA and CDR2 FQGNSA. The CDR3 spans 17 residues. As DNA, the CDR3 is TGTGCCAGCAGCCCGCCGGGACTAGCGGGCCCTTACAATGAGCAGTTCTTC. Protein product: CASSPPGLAGPYNEQFF.

The genes are TRBV9 and TRBJ1-3; D may be TRBD1 (5 bases). Trimming took 0 bases from V and 7 from J, leaving 11 bases between them. This CDR3 region has 14 residues. Germline V lookup: CDR1 SGDLS, CDR2 YYNGEE. In nucleotides, the CDR3 is TGTGCCAGCAGCGTAGCAGGTGGGGGGAACACCATATATTTT. Protein sequence: CASSVAGGGNTIYF.

The chain combines TRBV11-3 with TRBJ2-3; possible D gene TRBD2, 6 bases. The CDR3 is made up of 14 amino acids. The germline gives CDR1 SGHNT, CDR2 YENEEA. V was pared by 1 base and J by 5 bases, with 10 bases between. As DNA, the CDR3 is TGTGCCAGCAGCTTAGGGGCTAGCGTAGATACGCAGTATTTT. Translated, it gives CASSLGASVDTQYF.

The chain has TRBV4-1 and TRBJ1-5, with D hard to call. The CDR3 runs 15 residues. Germline-derived CDR1 and CDR2 are MGHRA and YSYEKL. Deletions cut 1 base from V and 0 bases from J, with 7 bases between. The CDR3 nucleotides read TGCGCCAGCAGCCAAGCGCGGAATAGCAATCAGCCCCAGCATTTT. Its translation is CASSQARNSNQPQHF.

This clone appeared a single time. The chain is built from TRBV4-3 and TRBJ1-3; D remains ambiguous. Germline V gene lookup returns CDR1 LGHNA and CDR2 YSLEER. Between the trimmed V and J ends, which lost 1 base and 0 bases, there was a span of 7 bases. This CDR3 has 15 residues. The CDR3 loop reads CASSQGAGSGNTIYF. The CDR3 DNA sequence: TGCGCCAGCAGCCAAGGGGCGGGCTCTGGAAACACCATATATTTT.

This clone was seen a few times. The CDR3: CATSGETGELFF. The CDR3 DNA is TGTGCCACCTCGGGTGAGACCGGGGAGCTGTTTTTT. The rearrangement uses TRBV24-1 and TRBJ2-2; D gene ambiguous. V gave up 9 bases and J gave up 5 bases, with 9 bases separating them. The CDR3 runs to 12 residues. Germline V gene data show CDR1 as KGHDR and CDR2 as SFDVKD.

The chain employs TRBV5-4 and TRBJ1-1, with D uncertain. V was trimmed by 0 bases and J by 6 bases, leaving 21 bases between them. This CDR3 spans 17 amino acids. The germline gives CDR1 SGHNT, CDR2 YYREEE (reference sequence). CDR3 residues: CASSLVAAALSVPEAFF. CDR3 nucleotides: TGTGCCAGCAGCTTGGTTGCGGCGGCTTTATCGGTCCCTGAAGCTTTCTTT.

This clone was seen only a few times. V is TRBV6-1 and J is TRBJ2-1; TRBD2 agrees at 7 bases. This CDR3 contains 15 residues. J gave up 4 bases and V 1 base, and 4 bases lay outside the gene matches. CDR1 and CDR2 from the germline V gene are MNHNS and SASEGT. For the CDR3, the DNA is TGTGCCAGCAGTGAAGGATGGCGGGGGTACAATGAGCAGTTCTTC. Protein product: CASSEGWRGYNEQFF.

The chain couples TRBV7-2 to TRBJ2-6; weak D call: TRBD1 (6 bases). CDR3 length: 15 residues. V gave up 4 bases and J gave up 4 bases, with 11 bases separating them. CDR1 SGHTA and CDR2 FQGNSA come from the germline V gene. CDR3 protein: CASSSPRGGANVLTF. The CDR3 region has the DNA TGTGCCAGCAGCTCCCCGAGGGGGGGGGCCAACGTCCTGACTTTC.

The chain combines TRBV5-5 with TRBJ1-6, with D unresolved. This CDR3 region has 15 residues. Germline-derived CDR1 and CDR2 are SGHKS and YYEKEE (reference sequence). The V and J ends lost 2 bases and 9 bases respectively, with 15 bases between them. The CDR3 protein is CASSFTSEGSSPLHF. The CDR3 DNA is TGTGCCAGCAGCTTTACGTCGGAGGGCTCTTCACCCCTCCACTTT.

This clone was found once. This chain uses TRBV5-6 with TRBJ2-3, with TRBD2 matching 8 bases. This CDR3 contains 14 residues. The germline gives CDR1 SGHDT, CDR2 YYEEEE. V lost 4 bases to trimming and J lost 4 bases; unmatched junction nucleotides: 5. As DNA, the CDR3 is TGTGCCAGCAGCCACGGGGGGGCCGCAGATACGCAGTATTTT. Its translation: CASSHGGAADTQYF.

The chain recombines TRBV7-9 with TRBJ2-5; D perhaps matches TRBD2 (5 bases). CDR3 length equals 14 residues. Between the trimmed V and J ends, which lost 7 bases and 3 bases, there was a span of 15 bases. In germline, CDR1 is SEHNR, CDR2 FQNEAQ (reference sequence). The CDR3 DNA reads TGTGCCAGCACCAAAATCGGACTGAAAGAGACCCAGTACTTC. It translates to CASTKIGLKETQYF.

This clone was recorded only once. The gene calls are TRBV9 and TRBJ1-1; 8 nucleotides align to TRBD1. V was clipped by 4 bases and J by 4 bases; unmatched bases: 9. This CDR3 is built from 15 residues. From germline, CDR1 is SGDLS and CDR2 YYNGEE. The CDR3 protein is CASSKRTGSGTEAFF. As DNA, the CDR3 is TGTGCCAGCAGCAAACGGACAGGGTCAGGCACTGAAGCTTTCTTT. The full variable domain, with the rest looked up from reference TRBV9 and TRBJ1-1, is DSGVTQTPKHLITATGQRVTLRCSPRSGDLSVYWYQQSLDQGLQFLIQYYNGEERAKGNILERFSAQQFPDLHSELNLSSLELGDSALYFCASSKRTGSGTEAFFGQGTRLTVV.

The rearrangement links TRBV7-3 to TRBJ2-3, with 10 bases aligning to TRBD2. Losses at the gene ends were 2 bases for V and 5 bases for J; bases not matched to a gene: 10. Looked up from germline, CDR1 is SGHTA and CDR2 is FQGTGA. The CDR3 is 17 amino acids. The CDR3: CASSLAPGLAKRDTQYF. The CDR3 nucleotides read TGTGCCAGCAGCTTAGCACCGGGACTAGCGAAGAGAGATACGCAGTATTTT.

In this sample, this clone turned up once. V and J are TRBV5-1 and TRBJ2-5, with D hard to call. Trimming pared 3 bases from V and 1 base from J, leaving 4 bases between. The CDR3 is 12 amino acids. CDR1 and CDR2 from the germline V gene are SGHRS and YFSETQ. CDR3: CASSSSQETQYF. The CDR3 DNA sequence: TGCGCCAGCAGCTCCTCCCAAGAGACCCAGTACTTC.

This chain links TRBV3-1 (or the pseudogene TRBV3-2) with TRBJ2-7, with TRBD2 identical over 9 bases. The CDR3 runs to 15 residues. Trimming cost V 0 bases and J 7 bases; bases outside gene matches: 7. Germline values: CDR1 LGHDT, CDR2 YNNKEL (reference sequence). DNA of the CDR3: TGTGCCAGCAGCCAAGATTCCAGCGGGGGGCAGGAGCAGTACTTC. As protein: CASSQDSSGGQEQYF.

Concerning this clone itself: Other DNA sequences from this sample encode an identical CDR3 as well. The chain joins TRBV6-2 or TRBV6-3 to TRBJ2-5; TRBD2 aligns across 7 bases. CDR1 is MNHEY and CDR2 is SVGEGT in the germline V gene. The CDR3 loop spans 13 amino acids. J gave up 5 bases and V 0 bases, and 0 bases lay outside the gene matches. The CDR3 sequence: CASSYSGGETQYF. CDR3 DNA: TGTGCCAGCAGTTACTCGGGGGGGGAGACCCAGTACTTC.